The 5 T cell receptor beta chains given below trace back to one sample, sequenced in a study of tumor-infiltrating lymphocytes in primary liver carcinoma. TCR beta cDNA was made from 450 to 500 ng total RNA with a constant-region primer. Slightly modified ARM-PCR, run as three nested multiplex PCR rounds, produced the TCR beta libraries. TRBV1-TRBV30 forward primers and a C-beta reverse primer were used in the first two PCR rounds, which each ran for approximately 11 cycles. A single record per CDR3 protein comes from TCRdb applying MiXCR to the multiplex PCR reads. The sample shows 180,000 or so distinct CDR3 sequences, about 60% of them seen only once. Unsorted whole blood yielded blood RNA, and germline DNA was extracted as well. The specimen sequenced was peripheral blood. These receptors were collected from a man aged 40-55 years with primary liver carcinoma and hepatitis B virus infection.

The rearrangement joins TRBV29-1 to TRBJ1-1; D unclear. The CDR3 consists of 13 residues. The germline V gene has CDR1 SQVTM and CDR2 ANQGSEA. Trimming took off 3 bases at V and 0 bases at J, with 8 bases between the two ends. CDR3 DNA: TGCAGCGTTGAGGTCCAAATGAACACTGAAGCTTTCTTT. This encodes CSVEVQMNTEAFF.

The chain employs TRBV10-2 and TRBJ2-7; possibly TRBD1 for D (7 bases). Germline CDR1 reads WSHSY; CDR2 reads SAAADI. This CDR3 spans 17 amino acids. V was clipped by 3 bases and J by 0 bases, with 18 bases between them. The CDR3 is CASSDRGATFISYEQYF. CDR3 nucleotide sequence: TGCGCCAGCAGTGACAGGGGGGCTACTTTCATCTCCTACGAGCAGTACTTC.

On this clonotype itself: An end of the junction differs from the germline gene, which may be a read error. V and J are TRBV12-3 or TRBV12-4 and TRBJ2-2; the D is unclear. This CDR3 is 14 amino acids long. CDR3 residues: CANSLAEGTGELFF. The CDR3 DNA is TGTGCCAACAGTTTGGCGGAAGGCACCGGGGAGCTGTTTTTT.

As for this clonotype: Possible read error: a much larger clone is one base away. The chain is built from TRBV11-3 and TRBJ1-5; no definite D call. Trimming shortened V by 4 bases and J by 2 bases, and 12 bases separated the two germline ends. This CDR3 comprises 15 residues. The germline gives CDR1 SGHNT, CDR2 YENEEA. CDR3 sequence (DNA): TGTGCCAGCAGCTCCCTGGGTCTTGGCAATCAGCCCCAGCATTTT. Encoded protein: CASSSLGLGNQPQHF.

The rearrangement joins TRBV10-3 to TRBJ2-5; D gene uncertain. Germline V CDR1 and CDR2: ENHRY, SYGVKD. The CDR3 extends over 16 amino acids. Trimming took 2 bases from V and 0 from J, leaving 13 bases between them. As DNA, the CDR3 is TGTGCCATCAGTGAGGACACGCCGTCTTACCAAGAGACCCAGTACTTC. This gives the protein CAISEDTPSYQETQYF.